This T cell receptor beta chain was sequenced for a study of T cell responses to AZD1222 COVID-19 vaccine. Overall study findings and caveats: Baseline antibody screening turned up just a handful of seropositive AZD1222 recipients.

This clone was recorded only once. Its specificity is unknown. Per germline, CDR1 SNHLY and CDR2 FYNNEI. Trimming took off 6 bases at V and 6 bases at J, with 20 bases between the two ends. The CDR3 contains 16 residues. Produced via immunoSEQ multiplex PCR; TCRdb's table is partial and in-frame only. The sample consists of around 45,000 clones, roughly 88% of them appearing once. The chain uses TRBV2 and TRBJ2-2; D may be TRBD1 or TRBD2 (5 bases each). The sequences come from peripheral blood, collected 28 days after the second AZD1222 dose. The source is an adult who received the AZD1222 COVID-19 vaccine. The CDR3 sequence: CASRQYRDGSSGELFF. For the CDR3, the DNA is TGTGCCAGCAGGCAATACCGGGACGGCAGTTCCGGGGAGCTGTTTTTT.